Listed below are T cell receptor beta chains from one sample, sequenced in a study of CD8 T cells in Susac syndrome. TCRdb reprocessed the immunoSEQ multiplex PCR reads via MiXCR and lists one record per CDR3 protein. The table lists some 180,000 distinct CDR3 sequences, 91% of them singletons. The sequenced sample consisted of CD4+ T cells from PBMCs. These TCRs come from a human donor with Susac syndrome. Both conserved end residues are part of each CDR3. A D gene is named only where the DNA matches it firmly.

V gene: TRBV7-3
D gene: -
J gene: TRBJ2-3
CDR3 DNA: TGTGCCAGCAACCAGGGCGGATACACAGATACGCAGTATTTT
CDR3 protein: CASNQGGYTDTQYF

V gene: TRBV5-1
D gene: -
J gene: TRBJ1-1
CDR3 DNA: TGCGCCAGCAGCTTGATGAGCCAAAAGAACACTGAAGCTTTCTTT
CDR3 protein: CASSLMSQKNTEAFF

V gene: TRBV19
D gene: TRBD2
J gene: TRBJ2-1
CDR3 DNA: TGTGCCAGTAGTCGCACAGCGGGAGTTTCTTACAATGAGCAGTTCTTC
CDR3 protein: CASSRTAGVSYNEQFF

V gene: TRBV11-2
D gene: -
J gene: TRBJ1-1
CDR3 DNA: TGTGCCAGCAGCTTATCAGAAGAGACTGAAGCTTTCTTT
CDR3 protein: CASSLSEETEAFF

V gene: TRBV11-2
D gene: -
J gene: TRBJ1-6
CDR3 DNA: TGTGCCAGCAGCTTAGGGTTGGGTAGTAATTCACCCCTCCACTTT
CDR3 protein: CASSLGLGSNSPLHF

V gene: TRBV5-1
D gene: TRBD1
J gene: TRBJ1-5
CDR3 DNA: TGCGCCAGCAGCTTGGGGACAGGGGAATATCAGCCCCAGCATTTT
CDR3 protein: CASSLGTGEYQPQHF

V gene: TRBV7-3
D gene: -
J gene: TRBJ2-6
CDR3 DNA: TGTGCCAGCAGCCGCGACAGGGCGGGGGGGGCCAACGTCCTGACTTTC
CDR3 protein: CASSRDRAGGANVLTF

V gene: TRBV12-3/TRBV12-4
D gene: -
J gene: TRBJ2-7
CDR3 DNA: TGTGCCAGCACCAGAGACCGCCGCGAGCAGTACTTC
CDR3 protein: CASTRDRREQYF

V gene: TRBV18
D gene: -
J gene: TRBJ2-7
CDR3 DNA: TGTGCCACCCGCGAGCTGGAGAGCTCCTACGAGCAGTACTTC
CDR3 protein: CATRELESSYEQYF

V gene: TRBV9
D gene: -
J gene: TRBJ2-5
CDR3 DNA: TGTGCCAGCAGCGCCGGTAGGACCGAGACCCAGTACTTC
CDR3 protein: CASSAGRTETQYF

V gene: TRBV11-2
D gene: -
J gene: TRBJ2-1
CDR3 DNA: TGTGCCAGCAGCTTAGGTTTGGGCAGCACGAAATACAATGAGCAGTTCTTC
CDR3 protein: CASSLGLGSTKYNEQFF